The rows below give T cell receptor beta chains drawn from one sample of a study of blood T cell repertoires in COVID-19. Assay: immunoSEQ multiplex PCR; the TCRdb copy retains only in-frame clones and omits some. The sample consists of 400,000 to 550,000 clones, approximately 90% of them appearing once. Material for sequencing was PBMCs or T cells enriched from blood (not recorded which). The receptors come from a woman aged 18-30 years with acute COVID-19. The CDR3 runs from the conserved cysteine through the conserved F or W. Fields, in order: J gene, V gene, clone size, D gene, CDR3 length, CDR3 DNA, CDR3 protein. A D gene is named only where the DNA matches it firmly. Rows give clone size only sometimes, using once, few, many, or a class for an expanded clone.

TRBJ2-7	TRBV28	once	-	11	TGTGCCAGCAGTCCCACTTACGAGCAGTACTTC	CASSPTYEQYF
TRBJ2-7	TRBV10-2	-	TRBD2	17	TGCGCCAGCAGTGACGGGACTAGCGGGAGGGCCGGGTACGAGCAGTACTTC	CASSDGTSGRAGYEQYF
TRBJ1-4	TRBV7-9	once	-	15	TGTGCCAGCAGCGCTACGTTCCAAACTAGGGAAAAACTGTTTTTT	CASSATFQTREKLFF
TRBJ2-2	TRBV9	once	-	18	TGTGCCAGCAGCCCCCGTACTTCGAGGCAGCGGGACACCGGGGAGCTGTTTTTT	CASSPRTSRQRDTGELFF
TRBJ2-2	TRBV28	-	-	14	TGTGCCAGCAATCAGGGAGGAGACACCGGGGAGCTGTTTTTT	CASNQGGDTGELFF
TRBJ1-2	TRBV9	-	-	15	TGTGCCAGCAGCGCGAAACCCGGTAGGGGGTCTGGCTACACCTTC	CASSAKPGRGSGYTF
TRBJ1-1	TRBV19	-	-	18	TGTGCCAGTAGTGAATACGAGCCGACAGGATCCTTAACCACTGAAGCTTTCTTT	CASSEYEPTGSLTTEAFF
TRBJ1-1	TRBV3-1/TRBV3-2	-	TRBD1	15	TGTGCCAGCAGCCACACGGCGACAGGGAAGACTGAAGCTTTCTTT	CASSHTATGKTEAFF
TRBJ2-1	TRBV27	-	-	14	TGTGCCAGCAGTTTCCCTAGTAAGGACAATGAGCAGTTCTTC	CASSFPSKDNEQFF
TRBJ2-7	TRBV18	-	-	14	TGTGCCAGCTCACCACCTGCAGGGAACTACGAGCAGTACTTC	CASSPPAGNYEQYF
TRBJ1-3	TRBV19	-	-	16	TGTGCCAGTAGTATCGGGGGACTAGACTCTGGAAACACCATATATTTT	CASSIGGLDSGNTIYF
TRBJ2-5	TRBV29-1	few	-	13	TGCAGCGTTGAGGTACTAGCCCTTTCGGCCCAGTACTTC	CSVEVLALSAQYF
TRBJ1-3	TRBV6-5	-	-	16	TGTGCCAGCAGTTACTCGATACATACCTCTGGAAACACCATATATTTT	CASSYSIHTSGNTIYF
TRBJ2-6	TRBV28	-	-	15	TGTGCCAGCAGTCGCGGGCTGCGTGGGGCCAACGTCCTGACTTTC	CASSRGLRGANVLTF
TRBJ1-2	TRBV5-6	-	TRBD1	15	TGTGCCAGCAGCTCCCTCGGACAGGGGGCGGGTGGCTACACCTTC	CASSSLGQGAGGYTF
TRBJ1-1	TRBV5-1	-	-	14	TGCGCCAGCAGCCCCTGGGACAAATCCACTGAAGCTTTCTTT	CASSPWDKSTEAFF
TRBJ2-1	TRBV5-1	-	TRBD2	18	TGCGCCAGCAGCTTTATTGCGGGAACTAGCGGGAGAGGGGATGAGCAGTTCTTC	CASSFIAGTSGRGDEQFF
TRBJ1-1	TRBV4-1	-	TRBD1	14	TGCGCCAGCAGCCCCGCTCAACAGGGGATGGGAGCTTTCTTT	CASSPAQQGMGAFF
TRBJ2-7	TRBV7-9	-	-	12	TGTGCCAGCAGCTTAGGTCCTAACGAGCAGTACTTC	CASSLGPNEQYF
TRBJ1-3	TRBV27	-	-	15	TGTGCCAGCAGTTTATCGGAGGGGCGTGGAAACACCATATATTTT	CASSLSEGRGNTIYF
TRBJ1-5	TRBV12-5	-	-	13	TGTGCTAGTGGTTTTGAGGGTTATCAGCCCCAGCATTTT	CASGFEGYQPQHF
TRBJ2-7	TRBV28	-	-	15	TGTGCCAGCAGCGGCCCCTCAGGGCAGACTTACGAGCAGTACTTC	CASSGPSGQTYEQYF
TRBJ1-1	TRBV14	-	-	11	TGTGCCAGCAGCCGCGGCTTTTGGGCTTTCTTT	CASSRGFWAFF
TRBJ2-6	TRBV16	-	-	13	TGTGCCAGCAGCCACGCTGGGGCCAACGTCCTGACTTTC	CASSHAGANVLTF
TRBJ2-2	TRBV5-4	few	TRBD1	16	TGTGCCAGCAGCCCGATTGGACAGGACGTTACCGGGGAGCTGTTTTTT	CASSPIGQDVTGELFF
TRBJ1-6	TRBV3-1/TRBV3-2	-	-	14	TGTGCCAGCAGCCAAGGAACAGACAATTCACCCCTCCACTTT	CASSQGTDNSPLHF
TRBJ2-1	TRBV27	-	TRBD1	15	TGTGCCAGCAGTTTAGGGGACAGGGAATACAATGAGCAGTTCTTC	CASSLGDREYNEQFF
TRBJ2-7	TRBV20-1	-	TRBD1	14	TGCAGTGCTAGTGCCGGGACAGGGGGCTACGAGCAGTACTTC	CSASAGTGGYEQYF
TRBJ2-5	TRBV2	-	-	14	TGTGCCAGCAGTACTAGACCCGGGGGAGAGACCCAGTACTTC	CASSTRPGGETQYF
TRBJ1-1	TRBV30	-	TRBD1	14	TGTGCCTGGAGATTGGACAGGGTGGTAGCTGAAGCTTTCTTT	CAWRLDRVVAEAFF
TRBJ1-2	TRBV28	-	TRBD1	16	TGTGCCAGCATTATCGGACAGGGGCCATCTAACTATGGCTACACCTTC	CASIIGQGPSNYGYTF
TRBJ1-6	TRBV25-1	-	TRBD1	14	TGTGCCAGCAGTAGAGGGGACAGATCCTCACCCCTCCACTTT	CASSRGDRSSPLHF
TRBJ2-7	TRBV3-1/TRBV3-2	once	TRBD2	15	TGTGCCAGCAGCCAAGGTAGCGGGAGCGTTTACGAGCAGTACTTC	CASSQGSGSVYEQYF
TRBJ1-5	TRBV2	-	TRBD1	15	TGTGCCAGCAGTGACACAGGGGGATATAATCAGCCCCAGCATTTT	CASSDTGGYNQPQHF
TRBJ1-1	TRBV19	-	TRBD1	15	TGTGCCAGTAGTCAATCCGGACAGGGAGGCACTGAAGCTTTCTTT	CASSQSGQGGTEAFF
TRBJ1-4	TRBV27	-	-	14	TGTGCCAGCAGTTTAGCAGGAACTAATGAAAAACTGTTTTTT	CASSLAGTNEKLFF
TRBJ1-5	TRBV6-5	-	-	14	TGTGCCAGCAGTCGGGGGAATAGCAATCAGCCCCAGCATTTT	CASSRGNSNQPQHF
TRBJ1-5	TRBV7-6	-	-	15	TGTGCCAGCAGCTTAGGTCCCGGGGCGGGACAGCCCCAGCATTTT	CASSLGPGAGQPQHF
TRBJ2-5	TRBV18	once	-	18	TGTGCCAGCTCACCACGGGCGCTCCCATATAGGTACCAAGAGACCCAGTACTTC	CASSPRALPYRYQETQYF
TRBJ2-6	TRBV11-2	once	-	16	TGTGCCAGCAGCTTACTCTACGGCTCTGGGGCCAACGTCCTGACTTTC	CASSLLYGSGANVLTF